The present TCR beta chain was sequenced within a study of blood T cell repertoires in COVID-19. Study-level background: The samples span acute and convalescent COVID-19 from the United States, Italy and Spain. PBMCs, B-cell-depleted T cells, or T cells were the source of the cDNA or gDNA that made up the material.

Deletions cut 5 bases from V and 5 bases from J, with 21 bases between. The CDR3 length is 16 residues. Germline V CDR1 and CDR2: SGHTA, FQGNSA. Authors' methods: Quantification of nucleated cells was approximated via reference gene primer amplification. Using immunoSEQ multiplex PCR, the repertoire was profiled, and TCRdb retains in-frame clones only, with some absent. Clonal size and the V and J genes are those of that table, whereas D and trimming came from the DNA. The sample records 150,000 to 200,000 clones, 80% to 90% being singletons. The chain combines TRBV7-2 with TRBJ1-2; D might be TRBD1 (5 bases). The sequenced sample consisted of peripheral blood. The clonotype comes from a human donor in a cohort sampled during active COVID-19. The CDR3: CASSPELADRGYGYTF. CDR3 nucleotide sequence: TGTGCCAGCAGCCCAGAACTAGCTGACAGAGGATATGGCTACACCTTC.